This T cell receptor beta chain was retrieved from a study of T cells in localized non-small cell lung cancer. Some clones are missing from TCRdb's copy, which holds only in-frame ones; the method was immunoSEQ multiplex PCR. The sample lists around 140,000 clones, approximately 88% occurring once. About this clone itself: Its antigen is unidentified.

Study-level results: Adjacent lung had a median about 60 of the 100 largest tumor clones.

The CDR3 runs to 12 residues. Germline lookup yields CDR1 LNHDA and CDR2 SQIVND (reference sequence). Between the trimmed V and J ends, which lost 1 base and 6 bases, there was a span of 6 bases. Sequenced here: peripheral blood, sampled before any cancer treatment. The chain employs TRBV19 and TRBJ1-2; unclear D gene. The sequence came from a female donor aged 60 or older with stage I lung adenocarcinoma. CDR3 bases: TGTGCCAGTAGTATAGCAGAAAATGGCTACACCTTC. This translates into CASSIAENGYTF.